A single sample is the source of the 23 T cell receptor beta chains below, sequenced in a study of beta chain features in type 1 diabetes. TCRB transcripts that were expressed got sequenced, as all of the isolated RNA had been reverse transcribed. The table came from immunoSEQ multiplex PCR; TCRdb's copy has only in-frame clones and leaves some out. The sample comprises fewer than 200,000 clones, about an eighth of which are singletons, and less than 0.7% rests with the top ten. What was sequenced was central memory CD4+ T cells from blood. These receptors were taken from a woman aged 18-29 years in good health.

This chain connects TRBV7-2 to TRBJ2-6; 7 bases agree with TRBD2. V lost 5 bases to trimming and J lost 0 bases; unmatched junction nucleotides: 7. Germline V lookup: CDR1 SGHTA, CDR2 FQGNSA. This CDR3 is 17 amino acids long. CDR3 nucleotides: TGTGCCAGCAGCCATGGGGGGGAGCTCTCTGGGGCCAACGTCCTGACTTTC. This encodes CASSHGGELSGANVLTF.

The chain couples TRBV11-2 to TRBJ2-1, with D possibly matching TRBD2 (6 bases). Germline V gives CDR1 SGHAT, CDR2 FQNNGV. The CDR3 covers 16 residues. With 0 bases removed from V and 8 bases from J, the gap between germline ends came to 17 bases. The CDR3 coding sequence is TGTGCCAGCAGCTTAGACCTAGCGCCATTGACGGATGAGCAGTTCTTC. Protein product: CASSLDLAPLTDEQFF.

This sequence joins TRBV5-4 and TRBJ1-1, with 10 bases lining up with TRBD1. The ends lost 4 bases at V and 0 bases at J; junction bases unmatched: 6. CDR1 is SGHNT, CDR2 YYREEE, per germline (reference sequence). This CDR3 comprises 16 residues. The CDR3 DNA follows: TGTGCCAGCAGCGCCTGGACAGGGGGGATGAACACTGAAGCTTTCTTT. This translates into CASSAWTGGMNTEAFF. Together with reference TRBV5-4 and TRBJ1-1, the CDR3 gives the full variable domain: ETGVTQSPTHLIKTRGQQVTLRCSSQSGHNTVSWYQQALGQGPQFIFQYYREEENGRGNFPPRFSGLQFPNYSSELNVNALELDDSALYLCASSAWTGGMNTEAFFGQGTRLTVV.

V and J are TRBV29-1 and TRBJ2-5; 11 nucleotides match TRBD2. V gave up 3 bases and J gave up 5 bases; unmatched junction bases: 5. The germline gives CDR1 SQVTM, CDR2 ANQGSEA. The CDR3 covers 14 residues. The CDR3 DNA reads TGCAGCGTTGACCTAGCGGGAGGCCCCGAGACCCAGTACTTC. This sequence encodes CSVDLAGGPETQYF.

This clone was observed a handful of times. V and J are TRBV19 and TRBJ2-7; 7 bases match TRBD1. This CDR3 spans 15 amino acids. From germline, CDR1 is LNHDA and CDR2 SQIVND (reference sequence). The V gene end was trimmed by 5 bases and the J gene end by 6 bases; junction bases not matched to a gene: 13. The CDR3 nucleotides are TGTGCCAGTAGTTCCCGACAGGGCAGGTACTTCGAGCAGTACTTC. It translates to CASSSRQGRYFEQYF.

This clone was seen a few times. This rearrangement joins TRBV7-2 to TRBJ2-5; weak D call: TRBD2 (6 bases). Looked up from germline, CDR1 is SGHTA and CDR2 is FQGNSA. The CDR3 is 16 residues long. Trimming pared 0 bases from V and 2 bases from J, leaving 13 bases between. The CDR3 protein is CASSLAGGRLQETQYF. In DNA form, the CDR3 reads TGTGCCAGCAGCTTAGCGGGAGGCCGACTTCAAGAGACCCAGTACTTC.

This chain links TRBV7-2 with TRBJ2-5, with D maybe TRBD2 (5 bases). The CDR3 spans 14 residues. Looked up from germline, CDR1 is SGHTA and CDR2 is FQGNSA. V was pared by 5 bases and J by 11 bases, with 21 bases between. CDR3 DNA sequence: TGTGCCAGCAGCCTCAGAGGCGACCTTTGGGAGCAGTACTTC. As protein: CASSLRGDLWEQYF.

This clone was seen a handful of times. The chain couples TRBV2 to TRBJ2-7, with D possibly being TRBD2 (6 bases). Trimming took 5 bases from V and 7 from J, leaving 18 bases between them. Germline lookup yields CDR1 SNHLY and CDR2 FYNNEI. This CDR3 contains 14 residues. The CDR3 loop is CASSRGAGWGEQYF. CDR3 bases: TGTGCCAGCAGTCGCGGGGCGGGATGGGGGGAGCAGTACTTC. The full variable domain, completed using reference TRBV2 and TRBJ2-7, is EPEVTQTPSHQVTQMGQEVILRCVPISNHLYFYWYRQILGQKVEFLVSFYNNEISEKSEIFDDQFSVERPDGSNFTLKIRSTKLEDSAMYFCASSRGAGWGEQYFGPGTRLTVT.

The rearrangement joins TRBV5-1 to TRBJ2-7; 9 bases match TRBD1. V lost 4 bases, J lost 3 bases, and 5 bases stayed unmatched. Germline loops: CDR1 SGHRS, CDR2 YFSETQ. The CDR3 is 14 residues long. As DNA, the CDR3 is TGCGCCAGCAGCCCGCGGACAGGGGACTACGAGCAGTACTTC. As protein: CASSPRTGDYEQYF.

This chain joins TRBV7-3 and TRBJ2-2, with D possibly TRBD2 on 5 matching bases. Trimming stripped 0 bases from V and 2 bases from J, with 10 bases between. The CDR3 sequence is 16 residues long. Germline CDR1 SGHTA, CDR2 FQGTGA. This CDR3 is CASSLTFTRNTGELFF. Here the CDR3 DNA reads TGTGCCAGCAGCTTAACCTTTACTAGAAACACCGGGGAGCTGTTTTTT.

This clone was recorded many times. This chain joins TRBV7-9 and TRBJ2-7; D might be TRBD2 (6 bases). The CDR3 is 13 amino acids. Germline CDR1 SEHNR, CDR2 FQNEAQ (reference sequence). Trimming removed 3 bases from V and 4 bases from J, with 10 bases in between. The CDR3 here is CASSFGGLYEQYF. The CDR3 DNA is TGTGCCAGCAGCTTCGGGGGTCTATACGAGCAGTACTTC.

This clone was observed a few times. In DNA form, the CDR3 reads TGTGCCTGGAGAAAGCTAGCCAACTCCTACGAGCAGTACTTC. It translates to CAWRKLANSYEQYF. V usage is TRBV30 and J usage is TRBJ2-7; D may be TRBD2 (5 bases). This CDR3 comprises 14 residues. Trimming stripped 3 bases from V and 0 bases from J, with 12 bases between. Germline V gene lookup returns CDR1 GTSNPN and CDR2 SVGIG (reference sequence).

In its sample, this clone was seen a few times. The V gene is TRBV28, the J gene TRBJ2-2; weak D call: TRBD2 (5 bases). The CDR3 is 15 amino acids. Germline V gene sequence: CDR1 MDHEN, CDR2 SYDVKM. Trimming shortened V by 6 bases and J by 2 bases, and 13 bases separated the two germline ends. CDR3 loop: CASSRGRTNTGELFF. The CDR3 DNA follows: TGTGCCAGCAGCCGCGGGCGCACAAACACCGGGGAGCTGTTTTTT.

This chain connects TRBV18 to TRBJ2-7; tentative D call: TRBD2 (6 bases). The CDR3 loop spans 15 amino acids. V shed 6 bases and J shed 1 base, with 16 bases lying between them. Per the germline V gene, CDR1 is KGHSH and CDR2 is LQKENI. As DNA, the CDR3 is TGTGCCAGCTCCAACCGGGGGACTCATTCCTACGAGCAGTACTTC. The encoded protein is CASSNRGTHSYEQYF. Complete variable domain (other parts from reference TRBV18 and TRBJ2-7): NAGVMQNPRHLVRRRGQEARLRCSPMKGHSHVYWYRQLPEEGLKFMVYLQKENIIDESGMPKERFSAEFPKEGPSILRIQQVVRGDSAAYFCASSNRGTHSYEQYFGPGTRLTVT.

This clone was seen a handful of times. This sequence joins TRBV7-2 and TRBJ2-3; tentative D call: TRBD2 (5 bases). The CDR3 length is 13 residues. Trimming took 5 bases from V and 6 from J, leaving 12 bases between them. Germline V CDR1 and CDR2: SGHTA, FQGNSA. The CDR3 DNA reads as TGTGCCAGCAGCGCGTATCCGGGGGATACGCAGTATTTT. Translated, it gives CASSAYPGDTQYF.

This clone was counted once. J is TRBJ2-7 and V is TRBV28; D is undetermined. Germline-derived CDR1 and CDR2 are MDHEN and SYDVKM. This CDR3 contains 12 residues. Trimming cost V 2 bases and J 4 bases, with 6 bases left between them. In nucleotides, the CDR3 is TGTGCCAGCAGTTTAAGCAATTACGAGCAGTACTTC. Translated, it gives CASSLSNYEQYF.

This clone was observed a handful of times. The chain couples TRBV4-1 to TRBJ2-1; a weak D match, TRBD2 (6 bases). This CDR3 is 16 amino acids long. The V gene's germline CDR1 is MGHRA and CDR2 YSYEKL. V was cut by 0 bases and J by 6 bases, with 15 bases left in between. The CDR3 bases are TGCGCCAGCAGCCAAGATGGGGCTACTAGCCTCAATGAGCAGTTCTTC. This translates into CASSQDGATSLNEQFF.

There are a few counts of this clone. The CDR3 loop reads CASSYSGRLNYGYTF. As DNA, the CDR3 is TGTGCCAGCAGTTACTCGGGCCGTCTTAACTATGGCTACACCTTC. The J gene is TRBJ1-2, the V gene TRBV6-5; D remains unclear. In germline, CDR1 is MNHEY, CDR2 SVGAGI. CDR3 length equals 15 residues. The V gene lost 0 bases and the J gene lost 1 base, with 9 bases spanning the gap.

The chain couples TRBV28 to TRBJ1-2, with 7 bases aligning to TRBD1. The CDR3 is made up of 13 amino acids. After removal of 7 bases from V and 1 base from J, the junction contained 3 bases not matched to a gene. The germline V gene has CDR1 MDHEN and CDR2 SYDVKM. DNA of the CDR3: TGTGCCAGCAAACAGGGGATTAACTATGGCTACACCTTC. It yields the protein CASKQGINYGYTF.

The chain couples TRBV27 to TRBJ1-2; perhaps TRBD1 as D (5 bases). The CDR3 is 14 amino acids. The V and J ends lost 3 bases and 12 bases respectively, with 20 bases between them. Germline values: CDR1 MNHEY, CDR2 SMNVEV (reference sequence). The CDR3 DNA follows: TGTGCCAGCAGTTTGGGGGGGAGGACACCGGGGGACACCTTC. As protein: CASSLGGRTPGDTF.

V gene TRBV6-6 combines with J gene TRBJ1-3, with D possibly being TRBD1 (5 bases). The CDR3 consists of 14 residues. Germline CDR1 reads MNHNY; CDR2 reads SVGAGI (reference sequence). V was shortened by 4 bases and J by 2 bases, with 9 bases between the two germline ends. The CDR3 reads CASSSAGTGNTIYF. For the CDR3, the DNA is TGTGCCAGCAGTTCTGCAGGGACTGGAAACACCATATATTTT.

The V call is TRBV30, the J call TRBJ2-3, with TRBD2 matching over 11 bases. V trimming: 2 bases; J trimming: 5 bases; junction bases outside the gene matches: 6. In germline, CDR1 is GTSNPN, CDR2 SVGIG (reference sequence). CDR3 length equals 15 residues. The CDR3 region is CAWSLAGGSKDTQYF. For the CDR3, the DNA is TGTGCCTGGAGTTTAGCGGGAGGGTCAAAAGATACGCAGTATTTT.

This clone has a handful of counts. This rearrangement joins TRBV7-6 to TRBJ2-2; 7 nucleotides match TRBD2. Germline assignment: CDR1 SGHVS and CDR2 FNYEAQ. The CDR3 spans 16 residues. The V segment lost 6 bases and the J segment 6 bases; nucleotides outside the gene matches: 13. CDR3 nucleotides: TGTGCCAGCAGTCCCCAGGCGGGAGCTAGCGCCGGGGAGCTGTTTTTT. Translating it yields CASSPQAGASAGELFF.